Detailed here is one T cell receptor beta chain. The data derive from a study of CD8+CD57+ T cells in acquired aplastic anemia. The study profiled TCR beta VDJ and CDR3 using genomic DNA as template. MiXCR, applied by TCRdb to the reads, yields one record per CDR3 protein. Of approximately 190,000 distinct CDR3 sequences listed, 48% are singletons. The germline gives CDR1 SEHNR, CDR2 FQNEAQ (reference sequence). Between the trimmed V and J ends, which lost 3 bases and 0 bases, there was a span of 11 bases. The CDR3 is made up of 15 amino acids. Patients who underwent sequencing had shown CD8+CD57+ cell expansion by flow cytometry. Patients uniformly had severe acquired aplastic anemia.

V and J are TRBV7-9 and TRBJ1-1, with D unclear. The sample taken for sequencing was sorted CD4+, CD8+, or CD8+CD57+ T cells (not recorded which) from PBMCs. The sequence derives from a human donor with aplastic anemia. Here the CDR3 reads CASSLRQGVNTEAFF. In nucleotides, the CDR3 is TGTGCCAGCAGCTTGCGACAAGGCGTGAACACTGAAGCTTTCTTT.